A selection of T cell receptor beta chains follows, all from one sample in a study of T cell changes during pregnancy in multiple sclerosis. Data came from immunoSEQ multiplex PCR; TCRdb stores just in-frame clones and leaves some out. This sample has some 33,000 clones, with roughly 91% found just once. Material: CD8+ T cells from peripheral blood mononuclear cells, obtained in the second trimester of pregnancy. The origin of the receptors is a female donor in good health, enrolled as a control in a pregnancy study. CDR3s leave out the opening cysteine and the closing phenylalanine or tryptophan.

V	J	length	CDR3
TRBV29-1	.	13	SVEDRSAGVYEQY
TRBV5-4	TRBJ1-2	14	ASSLTWDSWQEGYT
TRBV5-1	TRBJ1-2	13	ASSWGQGNGDGYT
TRBV19	TRBJ1-1	11	ASRDRANTEAF
TRBV5-6	TRBJ1-2	11	ASSLESNYGYT
TRBV6-5	TRBJ1-2	12	ASSFLGQGDGYT
TRBV2	TRBJ1-6	15	ASSEGGGGSYNSPLH
TRBV6-5	TRBJ1-1	12	ASSYMWGVTEAF
TRBV4-3	TRBJ1-1	10	ASSNGGPEAF
TRBV7-9	TRBJ2-1	13	ASSTGTGDYNEQF
TRBV9	TRBJ2-2	16	ASSARLAGESFAGELL
TRBV5-6	TRBJ2-6	15	ASSLASGHSGANVLT
TRBV28	TRBJ2-1	13	ASSFEGAPSNEQF
TRBV11-2	TRBJ1-6	15	ASSLGQFGSYNSPLH
TRBV6-5	TRBJ2-7	13	ASSYSIVRAYEQY
TRBV23-1	TRBJ1-2	14	ASSPPIGQVSYGYT
TRBV4-1	TRBJ1-2	11	ASSHSAGYGYT
TRBV7-2	TRBJ1-3	12	ASSSTGAGNTIY
TRBV13	TRBJ2-7	15	ASSGRDSRRFSYEQY
TRBV27	TRBJ1-1	11	ASSYGGNTEAF
TRBV27	TRBJ2-1	9	ASSLGSGQF
TRBV27	TRBJ2-5	14	ASSPWTGPPEETQY
TRBV15	TRBJ2-7	15	ATSREDHRTGAYEQY
TRBV19	TRBJ1-2	9	ASSMGDGYT
TRBV9	.	12	ASSERSYSYEQY
TRBV4-1	TRBJ2-5	13	ASSHLGQDQETQY
TRBV27	TRBJ2-7	12	ASSPLAGAYEQY
TRBV7-2	TRBJ1-1	13	ASSQQGAVGTEAF
TRBV6-6	TRBJ2-7	12	ASSPGQGTYEQY
TRBV19	TRBJ1-6	14	ASSIVVSSYNSPLH
TRBV5-8	TRBJ1-1	13	ASSHGTVMNTEAF
TRBV6-6	TRBJ1-5	14	ASSPATGGVIQPQH
TRBV29-1	TRBJ1-1	11	SVERGLNTEAF
TRBV6-1	TRBJ2-3	14	ASSATSGQGTDTQY
TRBV7-6	TRBJ1-1	13	ASSPGTGGEPEAF
TRBV7-2	TRBJ2-1	10	ASGLTWHEQF
TRBV11-2	TRBJ1-1	13	ASSLVGQGLPEAF
TRBV2	TRBJ1-5	11	ASSEQGNQPQH
TRBV18	TRBJ2-1	14	ASSHSGTGAYNEQF
TRBV13	TRBJ1-1	10	ASSPRDTEAF
TRBV5-6	TRBJ2-7	11	ASSRGGRYEQY
TRBV7-2	TRBJ2-7	15	ASSPRTSGGPSYEQY
TRBV29-1	TRBJ1-1	12	SAWLPTGNTEAF
TRBV5-1	TRBJ2-3	15	ASSLDKRGLSTDTQY
TRBV6-4	TRBJ2-1	13	ASSESGGSYNEQF